This T cell receptor (beta chain) was sequenced during a study of blood T cell repertoires in COVID-19. In the authors' workflow: Reference gene primers were amplified, and this amplification served to estimate nucleated cell counts. The assay was immunoSEQ multiplex PCR, and TCRdb's table has in-frame clones only and misses some. Clone size and V and J calls were adopted from that table, with D and trimming inferred from the DNA. This sample has over 250,000 clones, with around nine tenths found just once. Germline-derived CDR1 and CDR2 are ENHRY and SYGVKD. The length of the CDR3 is 14 residues. This clonotype originated in a woman between 35 and 50 years old who had recovered from COVID-19. The chain links TRBV10-3 to TRBJ1-1; D not resolved. The specimen was peripheral blood. CDR3 bases: TGTGCTCACGCCGACGCCCGGGGGAACACTGAAGCTTTCTTT. This encodes CAHADARGNTEAFF.